Following are 20 T cell receptor beta chains from one sample sequenced in a study of blood T cell repertoires in COVID-19. Measured with immunoSEQ multiplex PCR; TCRdb has only the in-frame clones, and not every one. Among approximately 71,000 clones listed, around three quarters were seen once. Sequenced: peripheral blood. The receptors were sampled from a man in his fifties or sixties with active or convalescent COVID-19.

The chain has TRBV10-1 and TRBJ2-3; 11 bases are shared with TRBD1. The V gene end was trimmed by 8 bases and the J gene end by 5 bases; junction bases not matched to a gene: 6. This CDR3 contains 14 residues. Per the germline V gene, CDR1 is WNHNN and CDR2 is SYGVQD (reference sequence). CDR3 amino acids: CASAGQGAGDTQYF. DNA of the CDR3: TGCGCCAGCGCTGGACAGGGGGCGGGAGATACGCAGTATTTT.

This sequence joins TRBV4-2 and TRBJ1-1, with 11 positions matching TRBD1. The CDR3 sequence is 16 residues long. Trimming took 0 bases from V and 5 from J; bases not matched to a gene: 5. CDR1 LGHNA and CDR2 YNFKEQ come from the germline V gene. In nucleotides, the CDR3 is TGTGCCAGCAGCCAAGAAACCGGGACAGGGGGAACTGAAGCTTTCTTT. As protein: CASSQETGTGGTEAFF.

This clone has only one observation. The chain has TRBV21-1 and TRBJ1-1; the DNA was not used to check the table's D call, TRBD1. TRBV21-1 is noted as a pseudogene. The CDR3 totals 15 residues. As DNA, the CDR3 is TGTGCCAGCAGTTTAAAGGACAGGCGGGACACTGAAGCTTTCTTT. It encodes CASSLKDRRDTEAFF.

The chain has TRBV19 and TRBJ1-4; 11 bases align to TRBD1. The CDR3 spans 13 residues. Trimming at V came to 7 bases and at J to 8 bases, leaving 3 bases not matched to a gene. Germline CDR1 is LNHDA and CDR2 is SQIVND (reference sequence). The CDR3 nucleotides are TGTGCCAGTACGGACAGGGGGCCCGAAAAACTGTTTTTT. This gives the protein CASTDRGPEKLFF.

J is TRBJ2-1 and V is TRBV3-1 (or the pseudogene TRBV3-2), with a tentative D call TRBD2 (8 bases). This CDR3 has 15 amino acids. Germline CDR1 LGHDT, CDR2 YNNKEL (reference sequence). The ends were cut back, 4 bases at V and 7 bases at J, with 17 bases in the middle. The CDR3 DNA follows: TGTGCCAGCAGCCCTCGGGAGGGGGCTTATAATGAGCAGTTCTTC. It translates to CASSPREGAYNEQFF.

The chain links TRBV19 to TRBJ2-1; TRBD2 matches at 9 bases. Trimming took 4 bases from V and 8 from J; bases not matched to a gene: 9. The CDR3 has 15 amino acids. Germline V gene data show CDR1 as LNHDA and CDR2 as SQIVND (reference sequence). The DNA of the CDR3 is TGTGCCAGTAGTAGCCCCGGGACTAGCATTTATGAGCAGTTCTTC. Its translation: CASSSPGTSIYEQFF. Together with reference TRBV19 and TRBJ2-1, the CDR3 gives the full variable domain: DGGITQSPKYLFRKEGQNVTLSCEQNLNHDAMYWYRQDPGQGLRLIYYSQIVNDFQKGDIAEGYSVSREKKESFPLTVTSAQKNPTAFYLCASSSPGTSIYEQFFGPGTRLTVL.

The table lists this clone with a few counts. The chain combines TRBV7-3 with TRBJ2-7; TRBD1 agrees at 7 bases. CDR3 length: 13 residues. CDR1 and CDR2 (germline): SGHTA, FQGTGA. The V segment lost 5 bases and the J segment 2 bases; nucleotides outside the gene matches: 3. The DNA for the CDR3 is TGTGCCAGCAGCCCAGACAGGGCCTACGAGCAGTACTTC. It encodes CASSPDRAYEQYF.

V usage is TRBV5-1 and J usage is TRBJ1-2, with 7 bases matching TRBD1. CDR3 size: 11 residues. V lost 7 bases and J lost 5; bases outside the gene matches: 2. CDR1 and CDR2 from the germline V gene are SGHRS and YFSETQ. The CDR3 sequence is CASGTEYGYTF. CDR3 DNA: TGCGCCAGCGGGACAGAATATGGCTACACCTTC.

This clone was counted ten times or more. The chain links TRBV6-6 to TRBJ1-5, with TRBD1 matching 11 bases. V dropped 5 bases and J dropped 0; count of bases not matched to a gene: 3. The CDR3 runs to 16 residues. The germline V gene encodes CDR1 MNHNY and CDR2 SVGAGI (reference sequence). CDR3 nucleotides: TGTGCCAGCAGTGGGACAGGGGGATATAGCAATCAGCCCCAGCATTTT. Translating gives CASSGTGGYSNQPQHF.

This clone was seen just once. Other DNA sequences of this sample code for an identical CDR3. The V and J genes are TRBV7-9 and TRBJ2-1; TRBD2 is a possible D gene (6 bases). CDR3 size: 16 residues. Trimming left V 0 bases short and J 2 bases short, with 11 bases between. Germline values: CDR1 SEHNR, CDR2 FQNEAQ (reference sequence). CDR3 nucleotides: TGTGCCAGCAGCTTAGCTCTCGCGGGGACCTACAATGAGCAGTTCTTC. It is translated as CASSLALAGTYNEQFF. Variable domain in full (rest from reference TRBV7-9 and TRBJ2-1): DTGVSQNPRHKITKRGQNVTFRCDPISEHNRLYWYRQTLGQGPEFLTYFQNEAQLEKSRLLSDRFSAERPKGSFSTLEIQRTEQGDSAMYLCASSLALAGTYNEQFFGPGTRLTVL.

The chain has TRBV5-4 and TRBJ2-7, with D perhaps TRBD2 (5 bases). The CDR3 loop spans 13 amino acids. Trimming cost V 0 bases and J 2 bases, with 6 bases left between them. Germline loops: CDR1 SGHNT, CDR2 YYREEE (reference sequence). CDR3 bases: TGTGCCAGCAGCTTGGACGGGGCCTACGAGCAGTACTTC. Its translation is CASSLDGAYEQYF.

In this sample, this clone turned up a few times. This sequence joins TRBV27 and TRBJ1-4; D remains ambiguous. Germline values: CDR1 MNHEY, CDR2 SMNVEV (reference sequence). Trimming took 8 bases from V and 3 from J, leaving 10 bases between them. The CDR3 has 13 residues. The CDR3 region is CASRALSNEKLFF. CDR3 nucleotides: TGTGCCAGCCGAGCGCTTTCTAATGAAAAACTGTTTTTT.

This clone was detected once. DNA for the CDR3: TGTGCCTGGGGCGCAGGGGATTCCAACTCTGGAAACACCATATATTTT. This sequence encodes CAWGAGDSNSGNTIYF. The rearrangement links TRBV30 to TRBJ1-3; a possible D gene is TRBD1 (6 bases). The germline V and J ends were trimmed by 5 bases and 0 bases, with 17 bases remaining between them. The CDR3 has 16 residues. Per germline, CDR1 GTSNPN and CDR2 SVGIG (reference sequence).

The CDR3 DNA sequence: TGTGCCAGCTCACCACGAGGACAGGGGAGTGAAAAACTGTTTTTT. It yields the protein CASSPRGQGSEKLFF. V is TRBV18 and J is TRBJ1-4; 9 bases are shared with TRBD1. The CDR3 spans 15 residues. J lost 7 bases, V lost 1 base, and 4 bases had no gene match. Germline lookup yields CDR1 KGHSH and CDR2 LQKENI.

The chain recombines TRBV6-1 with TRBJ1-2, with 9 bases identical to TRBD1. The CDR3 sequence is 15 residues long. V lost 2 bases and J lost 2; bases outside the gene matches: 3. Germline V lookup: CDR1 MNHNS, CDR2 SASEGT. The CDR3 spells CASSELTGGNYGYTF. As DNA, the CDR3 is TGTGCCAGCAGTGAACTGACAGGGGGGAACTATGGCTACACCTTC.

This clone has only one observation. The chain carries TRBV9 and TRBJ1-2; 8 bases are a match to TRBD1. With V trimmed by 3 bases and J by 6 bases, 10 bases remained unmatched. The CDR3 sequence is 15 residues long. The germline CDR1 and CDR2 sequences are SGDLS and YYNGEE. In DNA, the CDR3 is TGTGCCAGCAGCGGCACCTGGACAGGGCCCCATGGCTACACCTTC. Translated: CASSGTWTGPHGYTF.

The chain combines TRBV19 with TRBJ1-1; D perhaps matches TRBD1 (5 bases). This CDR3 spans 12 amino acids. Germline values: CDR1 LNHDA, CDR2 SQIVND (reference sequence). V was pared by 8 bases and J by 5 bases, with 12 bases between. The CDR3 region is CASQAGGTEAFF. CDR3 nucleotides: TGTGCCAGTCAAGCTGGGGGGACTGAAGCTTTCTTT.

V is TRBV20-1 and J is TRBJ1-1; D unclear. V lost 3 bases and J 4 bases, leaving 9 bases between the germline ends. CDR1 DFQATT and CDR2 SNEGSKA come from the germline V gene (reference sequence). The CDR3 is made up of 12 amino acids. In DNA, the CDR3 is TGCAGTGCTAGTCGAGGTTTCACTGAAGCTTTCTTT. It codes for CSASRGFTEAFF.

This rearrangement joins TRBV28 to TRBJ2-2; 7 positions match TRBD1. This CDR3 spans 15 amino acids. Germline V gives CDR1 MDHEN, CDR2 SYDVKM. V was pared by 4 bases and J by 3 bases, with 5 bases of the junction left unmatched. The chain's CDR3 is CASSSRDSYTGELFF. The DNA of the CDR3 is TGTGCCAGCAGTTCACGGGACAGCTACACCGGGGAGCTGTTTTTT.

This clone came up a few times. This chain links TRBV19 with TRBJ1-5, with 7 bases lining up with TRBD1. The germline gives CDR1 LNHDA, CDR2 SQIVND (reference sequence). The CDR3 covers 15 residues. V was pared by 1 base and J by 1 base, with 1 base of the junction left unmatched. CDR3 coding DNA: TGTGCCAGTAGTATAGGGGACAGCAGCAATCAGCCCCAGCATTTT. Its translation: CASSIGDSSNQPQHF.